This TCR beta chain was observed in a study of blood T cell repertoires in COVID-19. Turning to the study itself: Sample material is recorded as cDNA or gDNA derived from T cells, B-cell-depleted T cells, or PBMCs.

Which cohort a participant joined came from the clinical history participants gave. Clones were sequenced by immunoSEQ multiplex PCR, and TCRdb holds only the in-frame ones, with some missing. The table shows roughly 200,000 clones, with 80% to 90% occurring only once. In germline, CDR1 is SGDLS, CDR2 YYNGEE. The CDR3 length is 14 residues. Between the trimmed V and J ends, which lost 2 bases and 2 bases, there was a span of 10 bases. The chain employs TRBV9 and TRBJ1-1; possibly TRBD1 for D (6 bases). Input material: PBMCs or T cells enriched from blood (not recorded which). The receptor's source is a woman aged 25 to 45 who had been exposed to COVID-19. The chain's CDR3 is CASSVSGANTEAFF. The CDR3 DNA is TGTGCCAGCAGCGTCTCAGGGGCCAACACTGAAGCTTTCTTT.